The clone carrying this TCR beta chain was detected only once. Its specificity is not known. The source of the sample is a study of cytomegalovirus exposure and HLA in healthy donors. Findings and limits, study-wide: There were about 160 TCR beta chains listed as cytomegalovirus-associated. TCR sequences were mostly rare, though some public TCRs occurred in many donors. A later analysis found that most CMV-associated TCR beta chains appeared HLA-restricted.

Healthy donors of bone marrow made up the group. PCR used 60 Vbeta primers and 13 Jbeta primers. Produced via immunoSEQ multiplex PCR; TCRdb's table is partial and in-frame only. The sample lists 150,000 to 200,000 clones, around 75% occurring once. The receptor was isolated from a young man in good health and CMV-seropositive. Material for sequencing was PBMCs.

The CDR3 spells CASRGGNTEAFF. In DNA form, the CDR3 reads TGCGCCAGCAGGGGGGGGAACACTGAAGCTTTCTTT. V gene TRBV5-1 combines with J gene TRBJ1-1; D might be TRBD1 (5 bases). The ends were cut back, 5 bases at V and 1 base at J, with 6 bases in the middle. This CDR3 comprises 12 residues. In germline, CDR1 is SGHRS, CDR2 YFSETQ. Looking up the rest from reference TRBV5-1 and TRBJ1-1 gives the full variable domain: KAGVTQTPRYLIKTRGQQVTLSCSPISGHRSVSWYQQTPGQGLQFLFEYFSETQRNKGNFPGRFSGRQFSNSRSEMNVSTLELGDSALYLCASRGGNTEAFFGQGTRLTVV.